Shown below are 8 T cell receptor beta chains from a single sample sequenced in a study of shared clonotypes between healthy human individuals. Sequencing was performed with immunoSEQ multiplex PCR; in TCRdb, only in-frame clones are kept and a portion is missing. The sample contains about 1.5 million clones, roughly 96% of which appear only once. Sequencing input: naive CD4+ T cells sorted from blood. The subset is: CD45RA+ positively selected. The receptors stem from a man aged 25 to 45 in good health.

The chain uses TRBV10-3 and TRBJ2-2; D is ambiguous. This CDR3 has 15 amino acids. CDR1 ENHRY and CDR2 SYGVKD come from the germline V gene. V lost 1 base and J 5 bases, leaving 11 bases between the germline ends. The CDR3 is CAISEFFQETGELFF. CDR3 coding DNA: TGTGCCATCAGTGAGTTTTTTCAGGAAACCGGGGAGCTGTTTTTT.

This rearrangement joins TRBV7-9 to TRBJ2-1; D possibly corresponds to TRBD2 (6 bases). Germline loops: CDR1 SEHNR, CDR2 FQNEAQ (reference sequence). The CDR3 runs 15 residues. V lost 5 bases and J lost 2, with 13 bases in between. The CDR3 DNA sequence: TGTGCCAGCAGCCCCTTGGGGGGAGCCTACAATGAGCAGTTCTTC. Encoded protein: CASSPLGGAYNEQFF.

The V call is TRBV19, the J call TRBJ2-7, with 8 bases that match TRBD2. V shed 5 bases and J 2 bases; nucleotides not matched to a gene: 11. The CDR3 is made up of 16 amino acids. Germline V CDR1 and CDR2: LNHDA, SQIVND (reference sequence). The CDR3 bases are TGTGCCAGTAGTGGACAAAGTAGGGGACTAGCCTACGAGCAGTACTTC. The encoded protein is CASSGQSRGLAYEQYF.

CDR3 residues: CASSLWIRNQPQHF. As DNA, the CDR3 is TGTGCCAGCAGCTTGTGGATTCGCAATCAGCCCCAGCATTTT. V gene TRBV5-6 combines with J gene TRBJ1-5; D is unresolved. The V end was cut by 1 base, the J end by 2 bases, with 7 bases between. The CDR3 loop spans 14 amino acids. CDR1 SGHDT and CDR2 YYEEEE come from the germline V gene.

The chain is built from TRBV18 and TRBJ1-2; unclear D gene. Trimming took 3 bases from V and 0 from J, leaving 11 bases between them. CDR3 length: 15 amino acids. The V gene's germline CDR1 is KGHSH and CDR2 LQKENI. The CDR3 loop reads CASSPDRSSNYGYTF. CDR3 nucleotide sequence: TGTGCCAGCTCACCTGACCGGTCGTCTAACTATGGCTACACCTTC. Full variable domain (missing parts from reference TRBV18 and TRBJ1-2): NAGVMQNPRHLVRRRGQEARLRCSPMKGHSHVYWYRQLPEEGLKFMVYLQKENIIDESGMPKERFSAEFPKEGPSILRIQQVVRGDSAAYFCASSPDRSSNYGYTFGSGTRLTVV.

The J gene is TRBJ2-3, the V gene TRBV25-1, with 7 bases fitting TRBD2. The CDR3 spans 16 residues. The V segment lost 4 bases and the J segment 2 bases; nucleotides outside the gene matches: 9. CDR1 and CDR2 from the germline V gene are MGHDK and SYGVNS. The CDR3 nucleotides read TGTGCCAGCAGTGGTCGGGAGGTAGGAATCACAGATACGCAGTATTTT. Translating gives CASSGREVGITDTQYF.

The table lists this clone with a count of one. Within the sample, other DNA sequences also encode this same CDR3. This sequence joins TRBV19 and TRBJ1-5; unclear D gene. Germline CDR1 and CDR2: LNHDA and SQIVND (reference sequence). V was clipped by 6 bases and J by 0 bases, with 6 bases between them. The CDR3 runs 13 residues. The CDR3 coding sequence is TGTGCCAGTAGCCCCGTTAGCAATCAGCCCCAGCATTTT. Amino acid sequence: CASSPVSNQPQHF.

This chain uses TRBV9 with TRBJ2-1; 11 positions match TRBD1. This CDR3 contains 20 residues. CDR1 is SGDLS, CDR2 YYNGEE, per germline. Losses at the gene ends were 0 bases for V and 1 base for J; bases not matched to a gene: 12. CDR3 amino acids: CASSVAPGTGGKFSYNEQFF. CDR3 in DNA: TGTGCCAGCAGCGTAGCCCCCGGGACAGGGGGGAAATTTTCCTACAATGAGCAGTTCTTC.